These 7 T cell receptor beta chains were sequenced from one sample in a study of control samples from healthy donors and cancer patients. This table comes from immunoSEQ multiplex PCR, and its TCRdb copy is limited to in-frame clones, with some not included. The sample yields 100,000 or so clones, roughly 80% seen once. Sequenced input: blood. These receptors were taken from a woman aged 45-60 years in good health.

The chain employs TRBV25-1 and TRBJ2-5, with TRBD2 matching over 9 bases. The length of the CDR3 is 16 residues. Trimming cost V 2 bases and J 5 bases; bases outside gene matches: 9. Germline V lookup: CDR1 MGHDK, CDR2 SYGVNS. For the CDR3, the DNA is TGTGCCAGCAGTGAACAATCTAGCGGGGTGTGGGAGACCCAGTACTTC. Its translation is CASSEQSSGVWETQYF. The variable domain in full, with the rest retrieved from reference TRBV25-1 and TRBJ2-5, is EADIYQTPRYLVIGTGKKITLECSQTMGHDKMYWYQQDPGMELHLIHYSYGVNSTEKGDLSSESTVSRIRTEHFPLTLESARPSHTSQYLCASSEQSSGVWETQYFGPGTRLLVL.

The table lists this clone with a few counts. The V and J genes are TRBV5-8 and TRBJ1-5; 10 bases map to TRBD1. This CDR3 has 14 amino acids. V lost 5 bases to trimming and J lost 5 bases; unmatched junction nucleotides: 4. CDR1 is SGHTS and CDR2 is YDEGEE in the germline V gene. The CDR3 protein is CASRPTGGHQPQHF. The CDR3 DNA follows: TGTGCCAGCAGACCGACAGGGGGCCATCAGCCCCAGCATTTT.

The gene calls are TRBV21-1 and TRBJ1-4. TRBV21-1 is assigned pseudogene status. CDR3 length: 15 residues. The CDR3 region is CASSGNRRTNEKLFF. CDR3 in DNA: TGTGCCAGCAGCGGGAACAGGAGGACTAATGAAAAACTGTTTTTT.

The chain carries TRBV7-8 and TRBJ2-2; no firm D call. CDR1 and CDR2 (germline): SGHVS, FQNEAQ. V was shortened by 3 bases and J by 5 bases, with 10 bases between the two germline ends. This CDR3 is built from 14 residues. The CDR3, as DNA: TGTGCCAGCAGCTTTGGCGAGAGGACCGGGGAGCTGTTTTTT. This translates into CASSFGERTGELFF.

This rearrangement joins TRBV7-2 to TRBJ2-3; possibly TRBD2 for D (6 bases). The CDR3 length is 15 residues. Looked up from germline, CDR1 is SGHTA and CDR2 is FQGNSA. Trimming took off 5 bases at V and 3 bases at J, with 15 bases between the two ends. The DNA for the CDR3 is TGTGCCAGCAGCCCCAACGGAGGGGCGACAGATACGCAGTATTTT. This codes for CASSPNGGATDTQYF.

This rearrangement joins TRBV4-3 to TRBJ2-3; D uncertain. V was pared by 0 bases and J by 0 bases, with 16 bases between. Germline V gene lookup returns CDR1 LGHNA and CDR2 YSLEER. The CDR3 runs 18 residues. In nucleotides, the CDR3 is TGCGCCAGCAGCCAAGATCGTAGGGCAGGCTTTAGCACAGATACGCAGTATTTT. Amino acids: CASSQDRRAGFSTDTQYF.

This clone was seen only once. The chain uses TRBV7-3 and TRBJ1-5, with a tentative D call TRBD1 (6 bases). The CDR3 has 13 residues. Germline V gives CDR1 SGHTA, CDR2 FQGTGA. The V end was cut by 5 bases, the J end by 5 bases, with 10 bases between. DNA of the CDR3: TGTGCCAGCAGCCAGTACAGGGATCAGCCCCAGCATTTT. Amino acid sequence: CASSQYRDQPQHF. The whole variable domain, remainder taken from reference TRBV7-3 and TRBJ1-5, is GAGVSQTPSNKVTEKGKYVELRCDPISGHTALYWYRQSLGQGPEFLIYFQGTGAADDSGLPNDRFFAVRPEGSVSTLKIQRTERGDSAVYLCASSQYRDQPQHFGDGTRLSIL.